The 18 T cell receptor beta chains presented below share a single source sample, sequenced in a study of beta chain features in type 1 diabetes. The antigens of these receptors remain unknown. What was sequenced were expressed TCRB transcripts, since all of the isolated RNA had been reverse transcribed. Sequenced by immunoSEQ multiplex PCR; TCRdb stores in-frame clones only, minus some. The data show some 120,000 clones, with around a sixth seen just once and around 2.7% held by the top ten. Study-wide findings and caveats: Moderate yet significant TCRB CDR3 shortening was seen in Type 1 diabetes patients in all four CD4+ subsets.

The specimen was central memory CD4+ T cells from blood. Receptor source: a man aged 18 to 29 with type 1 diabetes.

There are many counts of this clone. V is TRBV19 and J is TRBJ2-6, with D unclear. The ends were cut back, 8 bases at V and 1 base at J, with 6 bases in the middle. This CDR3 region has 13 residues. Germline V gene lookup returns CDR1 LNHDA and CDR2 SQIVND (reference sequence). The CDR3 bases are TGTGCCAGTCATAATTCTGGGGCCAACGTCCTGACTTTC. Its translation: CASHNSGANVLTF.

This clone was counted a few times. The rearrangement links TRBV7-6 to TRBJ2-7, with 7 positions matching TRBD2. Losses at the gene ends were 1 base for V and 0 bases for J; bases not matched to a gene: 6. The CDR3 covers 16 residues. Germline CDR1 reads SGHVS; CDR2 reads FNYEAQ. In nucleotides, the CDR3 is TGTGCCAGCAGCTTAGAGTCGGGGGGTCTCTCCTACGAGCAGTACTTC. Protein product: CASSLESGGLSYEQYF.

The chain combines TRBV9 with TRBJ2-4; possible D gene TRBD2, 5 bases. The CDR3 length is 15 residues. The germline V gene has CDR1 SGDLS and CDR2 YYNGEE. The germline V and J ends were trimmed by 4 bases and 3 bases, with 14 bases remaining between them. CDR3 amino acids: CASSPRGFDKNIQYF. The CDR3 DNA reads as TGTGCCAGCAGCCCCAGAGGGTTTGACAAAAACATTCAGTACTTC.

The chain is built from TRBV29-1 and TRBJ1-5; D may be TRBD1 (6 bases). Germline V lookup: CDR1 SQVTM, CDR2 ANQGSEA. CDR3 length equals 14 residues. V gave up 6 bases and J gave up 3 bases, with 15 bases separating them. CDR3 region: CSVLPGQPNQPQHF. Written as DNA, the CDR3 is TGCAGCGTGCTACCGGGACAACCCAATCAGCCCCAGCATTTT.

This clone was found a few times. The gene calls are TRBV14 and TRBJ2-5, with 9 bases matching TRBD2. Germline CDR1 and CDR2: SGHDN and FVKESK. This CDR3 is built from 16 residues. V lost 2 bases to trimming and J lost 3 bases; unmatched junction nucleotides: 7. The CDR3 loop reads CASSQFASGTEETQYF. CDR3 in DNA: TGTGCCAGCAGCCAATTCGCTAGCGGGACCGAAGAGACCCAGTACTTC.

The chain joins TRBV5-1 to TRBJ1-4, with D possibly TRBD1 on 5 matching bases. Germline lookup yields CDR1 SGHRS and CDR2 YFSETQ. CDR3 length: 16 residues. Trimming cost V 4 bases and J 0 bases, with 13 bases left between them. CDR3 sequence: CASSLGSGATNEKLFF. The DNA of the CDR3 is TGCGCCAGCAGCCTTGGTTCGGGGGCAACTAATGAAAAACTGTTTTTT.

This clone was counted ten times or more. The J gene is TRBJ2-7, the V gene TRBV28; D is perhaps TRBD2 (6 bases). CDR1 MDHEN and CDR2 SYDVKM come from the germline V gene. Between the trimmed V and J ends, which lost 3 bases and 1 base, there was a span of 13 bases. The CDR3 runs to 15 residues. The CDR3 nucleotides are TGTGCCAGCAGTTTCACGGGACTCCAATCCTACGAGCAGTACTTC. Its protein product is CASSFTGLQSYEQYF.

The gene calls are TRBV4-2 and TRBJ2-5, with 12 bases fitting TRBD2. V shed 4 bases and J 5 bases; nucleotides not matched to a gene: 5. Germline V gene data show CDR1 as LGHNA and CDR2 as YNFKEQ. There are 15 residues in the CDR3. The CDR3 sequence is CASSRRLAGDETQYF. Written as DNA, the CDR3 is TGTGCCAGCAGCCGACGACTAGCGGGAGATGAGACCCAGTACTTC.

This chain connects TRBV6-1 to TRBJ1-5; 8 nucleotides agree with TRBD1. Looked up from germline, CDR1 is MNHNS and CDR2 is SASEGT. V dropped 5 bases and J dropped 7; count of bases not matched to a gene: 4. CDR3 length: 13 residues. The CDR3 protein is CASSLQGDQPQHF. The CDR3 DNA reads as TGTGCCAGCAGTTTACAGGGGGACCAGCCCCAGCATTTT.

The gene calls are TRBV4-2 and TRBJ2-5; a possible D gene is TRBD2 (5 bases). The germline gives CDR1 LGHNA, CDR2 YNFKEQ. With 4 bases removed from V and 2 bases from J, the gap between germline ends came to 11 bases. The CDR3 is 14 amino acids. CDR3 in amino acids: CASSRASRQETQYF. DNA of the CDR3: TGTGCCAGCAGCCGGGCTAGCAGGCAAGAGACCCAGTACTTC.

This clone was counted a few times. This chain uses TRBV5-4 with TRBJ2-1; 10 positions agree with TRBD2. Germline CDR1 and CDR2: SGHNT and YYREEE (reference sequence). J gave up 3 bases and V 0 bases, and 3 bases lay outside the gene matches. There are 16 residues in the CDR3. This chain's CDR3 is CASSLELAGLYNEQFF. In DNA form, the CDR3 reads TGTGCCAGCAGCTTGGAACTAGCGGGGCTCTACAATGAGCAGTTCTTC.

This clone was counted between two and nine times. This chain connects TRBV14 to TRBJ2-3; no firm D call. This CDR3 is built from 15 residues. Trimming cost V 0 bases and J 6 bases, with 13 bases left between them. Per germline, CDR1 SGHDN and CDR2 FVKESK. The CDR3 region is CASSQEVRVGDTQYF. CDR3 bases: TGTGCCAGCAGCCAAGAAGTCCGGGTAGGGGATACGCAGTATTTT.

The chain joins TRBV6-1 to TRBJ1-1, with D unresolved. V was cut by 7 bases and J by 1 base, with 10 bases left in between. This CDR3 region has 13 residues. Germline V gene sequence: CDR1 MNHNS, CDR2 SASEGT. DNA for the CDR3: TGTGCCAGCATGGTTTCACGGAACACTGAAGCTTTCTTT. Translating it yields CASMVSRNTEAFF.

This clone has ten or more counts. This chain connects TRBV5-1 to TRBJ2-3; D is uncertain. CDR1 and CDR2 (germline): SGHRS, YFSETQ. The CDR3 extends over 14 amino acids. Trimming removed 0 bases at V and 0 bases at J, with 5 bases between. The CDR3 nucleotides are TGCGCCAGCAGCTTGGTACCAAGCACAGATACGCAGTATTTT. It encodes CASSLVPSTDTQYF.

CDR3 in amino acids: CASSPGGSGVINEQFF. CDR3 DNA sequence: TGTGCCAGCAGCCCTGGTGGTAGCGGGGTAATCAATGAGCAGTTCTTC. The genes are TRBV11-3 and TRBJ2-1; 8 bases are a match to TRBD2. After removal of 5 bases from V and 6 bases from J, the junction contained 12 bases not matched to a gene. Germline CDR1 and CDR2: SGHNT and YENEEA. The CDR3 covers 16 residues.

This clone was recorded a few times. This chain links TRBV10-3 with TRBJ2-1; TRBD2 matches at 8 bases. CDR1 and CDR2 from the germline V gene are ENHRY and SYGVKD. The ends lost 5 bases at V and 8 bases at J; junction bases unmatched: 5. The CDR3 is 13 amino acids. The CDR3: CAISTTSVDEQFF. The CDR3 nucleotides are TGTGCCATCAGTACGACTAGCGTCGATGAGCAGTTCTTC.

In regard to this clone: A read error is possible here, since a much larger clone lies one base away. The chain carries TRBV5-1 and TRBJ2-6; 7 nucleotides line up with TRBD1. The CDR3 is 17 amino acids. Germline CDR1 is SGHRS and CDR2 is YFSETQ. CDR3 sequence: CASSRTGIPSGANGLTF. For the CDR3, the DNA is TGCGCCAGCAGCAGGACAGGCATACCCTCTGGGGCCAACGGCCTGACTTTC. The entire variable domain, with the rest obtained from reference TRBV5-1 and TRBJ2-6, is as follows: KAGVTQTPRYLIKTRGQQVTLSCSPISGHRSVSWYQQTPGQGLQFLFEYFSETQRNKGNFPGRFSGRQFSNSRSEMNVSTLELGDSALYLCASSRTGIPSGANGLTFGAGSRLTVL.

Concerning this clone: It is likely a read error: a sequence one base away is far more abundant. The sample carries other DNA sequences with the same CDR3. The chain joins TRBV19 to TRBJ2-7; 10 bases match TRBD1. CDR3 length: 14 residues. Germline assignment: CDR1 LNHDA and CDR2 SQIVND (reference sequence). V shed 11 bases, J shed 7 bases, and the junction held 14 bases outside the gene matches. The CDR3 coding sequence is TGTGCCCGTCAGGCGACAGGGGGCTCGAGGGAGCAGTACTTC. This translates into CARQATGGSREQYF. Using reference TRBV19 and TRBJ2-7 for the parts outside the CDR3, the full variable domain is DGGITQSPKYLFRKEGQNVTLSCEQNLNHDAMYWYRQDPGQGLRLIYYSQIVNDFQKGDIAEGYSVSREKKESFPLTVTSAQKNPTAFYLCARQATGGSREQYFGPGTRLTVT.